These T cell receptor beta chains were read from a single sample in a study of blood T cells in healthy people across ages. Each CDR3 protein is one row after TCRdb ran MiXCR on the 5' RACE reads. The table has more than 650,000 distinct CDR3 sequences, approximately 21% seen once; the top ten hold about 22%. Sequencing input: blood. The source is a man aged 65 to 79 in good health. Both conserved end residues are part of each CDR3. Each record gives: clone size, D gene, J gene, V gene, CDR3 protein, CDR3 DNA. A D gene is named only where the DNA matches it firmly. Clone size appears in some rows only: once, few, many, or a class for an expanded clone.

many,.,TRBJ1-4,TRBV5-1,CASSLGFANEKLFF,TGCGCCAGCAGCTTGGGATTTGCCAATGAAAAACTGTTTTTT
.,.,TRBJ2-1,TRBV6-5,CASSSTGTVSYNEQFF,TGTGCCAGCAGTTCTACCGGGACTGTCTCCTACAATGAGCAGTTCTTC
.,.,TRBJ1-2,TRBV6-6,CASSHDSLYGYTF,TGTGCCAGCAGTCACGACAGTCTCTATGGCTACACCTTC
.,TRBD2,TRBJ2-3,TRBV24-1,CATSDSGTSGGYTDTQYF,TGTGCCACCAGTGACTCCGGGACTAGCGGGGGATACACAGATACGCAGTATTTT
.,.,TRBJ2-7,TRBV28,CASSPGITYEQYF,TGTGCCAGCAGTCCCGGGATTACCTACGAGCAGTACTTC
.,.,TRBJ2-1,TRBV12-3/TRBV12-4,CASSQVRGEGNEQFF,TGTGCCAGCAGTCAAGTAAGGGGAGAGGGCAATGAGCAGTTCTTC
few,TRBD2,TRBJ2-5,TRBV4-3,CASSQALPSSGQETQYF,TGCGCCAGCAGCCAAGCCTTACCTTCTAGCGGACAAGAGACCCAGTACTTC
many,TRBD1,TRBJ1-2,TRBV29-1,CSVEESRGSYGYTF,TGCAGCGTTGAAGAAAGCAGGGGGAGCTATGGCTACACCTTC
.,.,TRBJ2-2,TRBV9,CASSVGSDNGELFF,TGTGCCAGCAGCGTAGGATCAGATAACGGGGAGCTGTTTTTT
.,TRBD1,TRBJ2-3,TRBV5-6,CASSLADRGAQYF,TGTGCCAGCAGCTTGGCCGACAGGGGGGCGCAGTATTTT
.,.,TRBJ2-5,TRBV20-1,CIAPDLLAETQYF,TGCATTGCCCCCGATTTACTAGCAGAGACCCAGTACTTC
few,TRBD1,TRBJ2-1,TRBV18,CASSPPGQGHNEQFF,TGTGCCAGCTCACCACCGGGACAGGGCCACAATGAGCAGTTCTTC
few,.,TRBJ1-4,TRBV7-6,CASSLDSYPEKLFF,TGTGCCAGCAGCTTAGACAGTTACCCCGAAAAACTGTTTTTT
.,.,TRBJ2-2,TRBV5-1,CASSFRLDGELFF,TGCGCCAGCAGCTTCCGACTAGACGGGGAGCTGTTTTTT
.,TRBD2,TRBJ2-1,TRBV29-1,CSVEDEREFNEQFF,TGCAGCGTTGAAGACGAGCGGGAGTTCAATGAGCAGTTCTTC
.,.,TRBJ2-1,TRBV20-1,CSARADIFNEQFF,TGCAGTGCTAGGGCTGACATCTTCAATGAGCAGTTCTTC
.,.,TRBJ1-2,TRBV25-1,CASRRGSYGYTF,TGTGCCAGCAGGAGAGGCAGTTATGGCTACACCTTC
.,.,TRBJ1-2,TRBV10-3,CAISAPGLGYTF,TGTGCCATCAGTGCCCCCGGCCTTGGCTACACCTTC
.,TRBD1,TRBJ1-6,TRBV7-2,CASSQTGASPLHF,TGTGCCAGCAGCCAGACAGGGGCTTCACCCCTCCACTTT
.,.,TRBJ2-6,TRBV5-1,CASSRAEILSGANVLTF,TGCGCCAGCAGCCGGGCAGAGATTCTCTCTGGGGCCAACGTCCTGACTTTC
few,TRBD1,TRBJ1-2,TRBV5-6,CASKRTGGSGYTF,TGTGCCAGCAAACGGACAGGGGGAAGTGGCTACACCTTC
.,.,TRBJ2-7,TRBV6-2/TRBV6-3,CASSYVASSYEQYF,TGTGCCAGCAGTTACGTCGCTAGCTCCTACGAGCAGTACTTC
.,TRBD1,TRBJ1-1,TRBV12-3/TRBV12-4,CASRPSLDRGPPEAFF,TGTGCCAGCAGACCATCATTGGACAGGGGACCCCCGGAAGCTTTCTTT
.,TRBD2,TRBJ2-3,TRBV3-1,CASSPREWRTDTQYF,TGTGCCAGCAGCCCGCGGGAGTGGAGGACAGATACGCAGTATTTT
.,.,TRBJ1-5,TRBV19,CASSPQGGSNQPQHF,TGTGCCAGTAGTCCCCAAGGGGGGAGCAATCAGCCCCAGCATTTT
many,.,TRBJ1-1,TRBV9,CASSVGGVRGNTEAFF,TGTGCCAGCAGCGTAGGGGGGGTCAGGGGAAACACTGAAGCTTTCTTT
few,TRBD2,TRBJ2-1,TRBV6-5,CASSTRREGYNEQFF,TGTGCCAGCAGTACCCGACGGGAGGGTTACAATGAGCAGTTCTTC